This T cell receptor (beta chain) was sequenced during a study of shared clonotypes between healthy human individuals. Overall study findings and caveats: What limited the represented genetic and exposure-history diversity was the small number of donors. The naive CD4 repertoires of several donors were compared, and roughly 5% of clonotypes were shared.

There were only Caucasian adults among the donors, and all lived in Nashville, Tennessee. As for this clone: The antigen is unknown.

The CDR3 consists of 15 residues. The germline V gene has CDR1 SGHRS and CDR2 YFSETQ. The V and J ends lost 1 base and 1 base respectively, with 11 bases between them. The sorted-subset replicate PCRs were given around 200 ng DNA, which is some 29,000 T cell genomes. Produced via immunoSEQ multiplex PCR; TCRdb's table is partial and in-frame only. This table has some 900,000 clones, 76% appearing once. Sequencing was done on a sample of memory CD4+ T cells sorted from blood. Subset meaning: CD45RA-negative fraction. The receptor comes from a man between 18 and 29 years old in good health. V usage is TRBV5-1 and J usage is TRBJ2-5; D gene uncertain. This CDR3 is CASSLTPSGQETQYF. In nucleotides, the CDR3 is TGCGCCAGCAGCTTGACGCCATCGGGCCAAGAGACCCAGTACTTC.